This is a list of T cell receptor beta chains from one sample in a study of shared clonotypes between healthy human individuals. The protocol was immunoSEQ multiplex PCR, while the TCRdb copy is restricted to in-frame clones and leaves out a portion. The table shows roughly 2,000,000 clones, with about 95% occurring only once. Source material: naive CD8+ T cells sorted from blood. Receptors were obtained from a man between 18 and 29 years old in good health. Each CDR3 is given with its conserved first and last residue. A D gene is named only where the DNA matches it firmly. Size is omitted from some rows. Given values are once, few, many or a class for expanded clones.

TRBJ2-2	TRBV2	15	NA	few	TGTGCCAGCAGTGAAGTGAACAGGGCGAGCGGGGAGCTGTTTTTT	CASSEVNRASGELFF
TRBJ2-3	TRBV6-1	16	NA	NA	TGTGCCAGCAGTGAAGGACTAGGCGTTATCACAGATACGCAGTATTTT	CASSEGLGVITDTQYF
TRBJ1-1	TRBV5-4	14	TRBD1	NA	TGTGCCAGCAGCGTTCAGGGGGCAGGAACTGAAGCTTTCTTT	CASSVQGAGTEAFF
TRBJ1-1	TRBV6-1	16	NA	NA	TGTGCCAGCAGTGAGGGTGGATGGCTTCGGAACACTGAAGCTTTCTTT	CASSEGGWLRNTEAFF
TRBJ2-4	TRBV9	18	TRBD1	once	TGTGCCAAGACCCCCGGGACAGCCCCCCGGATAGCCAAAAACATTCAGTACTTC	CAKTPGTAPRIAKNIQYF
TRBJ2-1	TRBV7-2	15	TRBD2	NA	TGTGCCAGCACCGACAGCGGGGGGTCCTACAATGAGCAGTTCTTC	CASTDSGGSYNEQFF
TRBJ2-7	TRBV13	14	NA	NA	TGTGCCAGCAGCTTAGTATCGGTCCCCTACGAGCAGTACTTC	CASSLVSVPYEQYF
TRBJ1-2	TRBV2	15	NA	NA	TGTGCCAGCAGTGAGAGCGGGGGCGCCTACTATGGCTACACCTTC	CASSESGGAYYGYTF
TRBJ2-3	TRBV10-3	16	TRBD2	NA	TGTGCCATCAGTGAGCCGGGACTAGCGTCGAAGGATACGCAGTATTTT	CAISEPGLASKDTQYF
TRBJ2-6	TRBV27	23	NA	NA	TGTGCCAGCAGCGAGTTATTTCTTAATCTACAGGGGGGGAGCCACTCTGGGGCCAACGTCCTGACTTTC	CASSELFLNLQGGSHSGANVLTF
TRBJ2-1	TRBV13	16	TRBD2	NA	TGTGCCAGCAGCCTGGCCGGGAGCGGGGGGGACAATGAGCAGTTCTTC	CASSLAGSGGDNEQFF
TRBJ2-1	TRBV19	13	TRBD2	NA	TGTGCCAGTAGTATGACTAGCGGCAATGAGCAGTTCTTC	CASSMTSGNEQFF
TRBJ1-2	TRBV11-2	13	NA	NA	TGTGCCAGCAGCTTTTCCAGTTCCTATGGCTACACCTTC	CASSFSSSYGYTF
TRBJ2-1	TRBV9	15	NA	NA	TGTGCCAGCAGCGTAAGGGGGGGCTCCTACAATGAGCAGTTCTTC	CASSVRGGSYNEQFF
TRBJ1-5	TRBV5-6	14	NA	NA	TGTGCCAGCAGCTTATGGGCGACCAATCAGCCCCAGCATTTT	CASSLWATNQPQHF
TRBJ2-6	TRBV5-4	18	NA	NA	TGTGCCAGCAGCTTGTCTCTAGAGTCAGAATCTGGGGCCAACGTCCTGACTTTC	CASSLSLESESGANVLTF
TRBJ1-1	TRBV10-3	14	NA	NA	TGTGCCATCAAGCGGGGGGGGGATGGCACTGAAGCTTTCTTT	CAIKRGGDGTEAFF
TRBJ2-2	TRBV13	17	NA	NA	TGTGCCAGCAGGCGTTCCTTAGGGGGAGGGCCGGCCGGGGAGCTGTTTTTT	CASRRSLGGGPAGELFF
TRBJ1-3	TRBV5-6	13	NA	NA	TGTGCCAGCAGCTTTGGTGCTGGAAACACCATATATTTT	CASSFGAGNTIYF
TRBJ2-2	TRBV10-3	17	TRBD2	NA	TGTGCCATCAGCGGGACTAGCGGGGGGCGGAACACCGGGGAGCTGTTTTTT	CAISGTSGGRNTGELFF
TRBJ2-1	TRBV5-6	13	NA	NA	TGTGCCAGCAGCTTGGGTCAGGGCAATGAGCAGTTCTTC	CASSLGQGNEQFF
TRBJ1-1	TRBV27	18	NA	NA	TGTGCCAGCAGTACCACCCCCAGGGACGCACCGTTGAACACTGAAGCTTTCTTT	CASSTTPRDAPLNTEAFF
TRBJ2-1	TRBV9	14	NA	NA	TGTGCCAGCAGCGTAGGGGGGACGGGCAATGAGCAGTTCTTC	CASSVGGTGNEQFF
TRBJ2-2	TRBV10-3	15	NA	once	TGTGCCATCAGTAACGACGTACGGGACACCGGGGAGCTGTTTTTT	CAISNDVRDTGELFF
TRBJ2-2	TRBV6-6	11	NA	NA	TGTGCCAGCAGACCCTCGGGGGAGCTGTTTTTT	CASRPSGELFF
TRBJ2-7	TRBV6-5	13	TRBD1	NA	TGTGCCAGCAGTTACTCCACAGGGGTGGAGCAGTACTTC	CASSYSTGVEQYF
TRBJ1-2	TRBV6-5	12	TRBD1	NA	TGTGCCAGCAGCATAGGGGGCTTAAGCTACACCTTC	CASSIGGLSYTF
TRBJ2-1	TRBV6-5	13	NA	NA	TGTGCCAGCAGACCGAGCTCCTACAATGAGCAGTTCTTC	CASRPSSYNEQFF
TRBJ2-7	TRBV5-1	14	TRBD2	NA	TGCGCCAGCCACTGGACTAGCGGGATGGACGAGCAGTACTTC	CASHWTSGMDEQYF
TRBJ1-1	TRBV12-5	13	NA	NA	TGTGCTAGTGGTTTGGAAGGGGGGACTGAAGCTTTCTTT	CASGLEGGTEAFF
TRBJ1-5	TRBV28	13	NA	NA	TGTGCCAGCAGCTTCGGCGGCAATCAGCCCCAGCATTTT	CASSFGGNQPQHF
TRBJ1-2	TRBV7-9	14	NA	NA	TGTGCCAGCAGCTCGGGGACATCTAACTATGGCTACACCTTC	CASSSGTSNYGYTF
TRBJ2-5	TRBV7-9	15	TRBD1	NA	TGTGCCGGACAGGGTTTGTCCCTCTCTTGGGAGACCCAGTACTTC	CAGQGLSLSWETQYF
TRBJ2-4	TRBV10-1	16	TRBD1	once	TGCGCCAGCAGAACCAGGGACAGGGAATCCAAAAACATTCAGTACTTC	CASRTRDRESKNIQYF
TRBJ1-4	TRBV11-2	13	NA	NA	TGTGCCAGCAGCTGGGGGTTTGGTGAAAAACTGTTTTTT	CASSWGFGEKLFF
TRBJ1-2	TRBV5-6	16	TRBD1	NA	TGTGCCAGCAGCCCGGACCCCCCAGGGGGAAGCTATGGCTACACCTTC	CASSPDPPGGSYGYTF
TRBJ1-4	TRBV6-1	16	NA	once	TGTGCCAGCAGTGCTTTAATGGGCGGCGTGGATGAAAAACTGTTTTTT	CASSALMGGVDEKLFF